Below, 28 T cell receptor beta chains from the same sample are listed, as sequenced in a study of blood T cell repertoires in COVID-19. TCRdb's copy holds only in-frame clones and misses some; the assay was immunoSEQ multiplex PCR. The data show about 24,000 clones, less than 90% seen once. Sequencing was carried out using peripheral blood. The source is a man between 65 and 80 years old with COVID-19, enrolled during active disease.

This rearrangement joins TRBV6-5 to TRBJ1-5; D possibly corresponds to TRBD1 (5 bases). Germline CDR1 and CDR2: MNHEY and SVGAGI. V lost 7 bases, J lost 7 bases, and 14 bases lay in between. The CDR3 loop spans 13 amino acids. CDR3 loop: CASTATATQPQHF. The CDR3 nucleotides are TGTGCCAGCACCGCGACAGCAACCCAGCCCCAGCATTTT.

V and J are TRBV4-1 and TRBJ1-4; D remains unclear. The CDR3 loop spans 19 amino acids. Trimming removed 1 base from V and 4 bases from J, with 22 bases in between. Germline V lookup: CDR1 MGHRA, CDR2 YSYEKL. For the CDR3, the DNA is TGCGCCAGCAGCCAAGTTCCCGGGATCTCGGGAGTGATTAATGAAAAACTGTTTTTT. Translation gives CASSQVPGISGVINEKLFF.

This clone was counted once. The chain joins TRBV30 to TRBJ1-3, with D possibly TRBD1 on 5 matching bases. The CDR3 totals 14 residues. V was cut by 4 bases and J by 2 bases, with 12 bases left in between. Germline values: CDR1 GTSNPN, CDR2 SVGIG (reference sequence). For the CDR3, the DNA is TGTGCCTGGACCTCTTGGGGGGCTGGAAACACCATATATTTT. Its protein product is CAWTSWGAGNTIYF.

The chain carries TRBV27 and TRBJ1-2, with 9 bases aligning to TRBD1. The CDR3 runs 14 residues. V lost 6 bases, J lost 1 base, and 3 bases stayed unmatched. CDR1 and CDR2 from the germline V gene are MNHEY and SMNVEV (reference sequence). CDR3 in amino acids: CASRTGGSNYGYTF. The CDR3 DNA sequence: TGTGCCAGCAGGACAGGGGGAAGTAACTATGGCTACACCTTC.

J is TRBJ2-5 and V is TRBV7-9; TRBD1 might be the D (6 bases). The V gene's germline CDR1 is SEHNR and CDR2 FQNEAQ (reference sequence). The CDR3 has 14 residues. V shed 3 bases and J shed 2 bases, with 10 bases lying between them. In nucleotides, the CDR3 is TGTGCCAGCAGCTTCCAGACAGGACAAGAGACCCAGTACTTC. It specifies CASSFQTGQETQYF.

The gene calls are TRBV6-5 and TRBJ2-7; 10 bases are shared with TRBD1. V was clipped by 6 bases and J by 2 bases; unmatched bases: 7. CDR3 length: 15 residues. Germline lookup yields CDR1 MNHEY and CDR2 SVGAGI. CDR3 sequence reads: CASRPGTGVTYEQYF. The CDR3 DNA reads TGTGCCAGCAGACCAGGGACAGGGGTTACCTACGAGCAGTACTTC.

This chain joins TRBV7-2 and TRBJ1-5, with 11 bases matching TRBD1. Losses at the gene ends were 2 bases for V and 0 bases for J; bases not matched to a gene: 3. There are 17 residues in the CDR3. CDR1 and CDR2 from the germline V gene are SGHTA and FQGNSA. The CDR3 region has the DNA TGTGCCAGCAGCTTACAGGGGACAGGGGGTAGCAATCAGCCCCAGCATTTT. This sequence encodes CASSLQGTGGSNQPQHF.

This clone has only a few counts. V and J are TRBV27 and TRBJ1-1; D is uncertain. The germline V gene has CDR1 MNHEY and CDR2 SMNVEV (reference sequence). Trimming took off 1 base at V and 4 bases at J, with 7 bases between the two ends. The CDR3 is 13 residues long. CDR3 nucleotides: TGTGCCAGCAGTTTATTAGGGAGCACTGAAGCTTTCTTT. It yields the protein CASSLLGSTEAFF.

The chain carries TRBV7-9 and TRBJ2-2; maybe TRBD2 (5 bases). The germline gives CDR1 SEHNR, CDR2 FQNEAQ (reference sequence). V lost 0 bases and J 6 bases, leaving 8 bases between the germline ends. The CDR3 has 14 amino acids. CDR3 sequence (DNA): TGTGCCAGCAGCTTAGCCGGGGAAGCCGGGGAGCTGTTTTTT. Translating gives CASSLAGEAGELFF.

This chain connects TRBV6-2 or TRBV6-3 to TRBJ2-1, with 7 bases that match TRBD2. The V and J ends lost 4 bases and 4 bases, in that order; junction bases with no gene match: 10. The CDR3 covers 16 residues. The germline gives CDR1 MNHEY, CDR2 SVGEGT. CDR3 region: CASSSILATLYNEQFF. Here the CDR3 DNA reads TGTGCCAGCAGTTCGATACTAGCGACTCTTTACAATGAGCAGTTCTTC.

The chain joins TRBV5-5 to TRBJ2-7; D is undetermined. The ends were cut back, 0 bases at V and 0 bases at J, with 13 bases in the middle. This CDR3 comprises 16 residues. CDR1 and CDR2 (germline): SGHKS, YYEKEE (reference sequence). The CDR3 loop reads CASSLGLVVSSYEQYF. DNA for the CDR3: TGTGCCAGCAGCTTGGGGTTGGTCGTCAGCTCCTACGAGCAGTACTTC.

This clone was detected once. The J gene is TRBJ1-4, the V gene TRBV2, with TRBD1 identical over 7 bases. Germline CDR1 is SNHLY and CDR2 is FYNNEI. V lost 7 bases and J lost 6; bases outside the gene matches: 5. The CDR3 length is 13 residues. The CDR3 loop reads CASIRDSYEKLFF. CDR3 sequence (DNA): TGTGCCAGCATACGGGACAGCTATGAAAAACTGTTTTTT. Full variable domain (outside the CDR3, taken from reference TRBV2 and TRBJ1-4): EPEVTQTPSHQVTQMGQEVILRCVPISNHLYFYWYRQILGQKVEFLVSFYNNEISEKSEIFDDQFSVERPDGSNFTLKIRSTKLEDSAMYFCASIRDSYEKLFFGSGTQLSVL.

The chain employs TRBV2 and TRBJ1-2; 8 nucleotides align to TRBD1. V lost 3 bases, J lost 2 bases, and 5 bases stayed unmatched. From germline, CDR1 is SNHLY and CDR2 FYNNEI. CDR3 length: 15 residues. This chain's CDR3 is CASSDFGTGNYGYTF. For the CDR3, the DNA is TGTGCCAGCAGTGACTTCGGGACAGGAAACTATGGCTACACCTTC. The full variable domain, with the rest looked up from reference TRBV2 and TRBJ1-2, is EPEVTQTPSHQVTQMGQEVILRCVPISNHLYFYWYRQILGQKVEFLVSFYNNEISEKSEIFDDQFSVERPDGSNFTLKIRSTKLEDSAMYFCASSDFGTGNYGYTFGSGTRLTVV.

The genes are TRBV18 and TRBJ2-7; 8 bases map to TRBD2. The trim removed 3 bases at V and 4 bases at J, leaving 8 bases unmatched. Germline CDR1 and CDR2: KGHSH and LQKENI. The CDR3 sequence is 15 residues long. CDR3 sequence: CASSPVKRELYEQYF. The DNA of the CDR3 is TGTGCCAGCTCACCTGTAAAGCGGGAGTTATACGAGCAGTACTTC.

This sequence joins TRBV2 and TRBJ1-5; 8 bases match TRBD1. J was trimmed by 0 bases and V by 4 bases; bases with no gene match: 11. This CDR3 spans 18 amino acids. Germline assignment: CDR1 SNHLY and CDR2 FYNNEI. The CDR3 DNA reads as TGTGCCAGCAGTGTGGACAGGGAACTGGGATCTAGCAATCAGCCCCAGCATTTT. This codes for CASSVDRELGSSNQPQHF. Combining the CDR3 with reference TRBV2 and TRBJ1-5 gives the whole variable domain EPEVTQTPSHQVTQMGQEVILRCVPISNHLYFYWYRQILGQKVEFLVSFYNNEISEKSEIFDDQFSVERPDGSNFTLKIRSTKLEDSAMYFCASSVDRELGSSNQPQHFGDGTRLSIL.

CDR3 sequence: CASSQTGNYGYTF. The CDR3 DNA is TGCGCCAGCAGCCAAACAGGGAACTATGGCTACACCTTC. This chain links TRBV4-1 with TRBJ1-2, with D maybe TRBD1 (6 bases). This CDR3 region has 13 residues. Germline V gene sequence: CDR1 MGHRA, CDR2 YSYEKL. The V end lost 2 bases, the J end lost 2 bases, and 6 bases lay between the germline ends.

The chain is built from TRBV5-4 and TRBJ2-7, with D tentatively TRBD2 (6 bases). The CDR3 totals 16 residues. Germline-derived CDR1 and CDR2 are SGHNT and YYREEE (reference sequence). The V gene lost 4 bases and the J gene lost 2 bases, with 19 bases spanning the gap. The CDR3 reads CASSLGTLGSAYEQYF. CDR3 sequence (DNA): TGTGCCAGCAGCCTAGGGACCCTCGGGAGCGCCTACGAGCAGTACTTC.

This clone was detected once. The DNA for the CDR3 is TGTGCCAGTAGTACAACAGGGGGCAGCGGGCAGCCCCAGCATTTT. Protein: CASSTTGGSGQPQHF. The chain is built from TRBV19 and TRBJ1-5; TRBD1 matches at 9 bases. Germline CDR1 reads LNHDA; CDR2 reads SQIVND (reference sequence). The CDR3 runs 15 residues. V lost 4 bases, J lost 7 bases, and 8 bases stayed unmatched.

The chain combines TRBV5-1 with TRBJ2-3; 13 bases match TRBD2. CDR1 is SGHRS and CDR2 is YFSETQ in the germline V gene. The CDR3 is 17 amino acids. V gave up 3 bases and J gave up 7 bases; unmatched junction bases: 11. Here the CDR3 DNA reads TGCGCCAGCAGCTCCACTGGCGGACTAGCGGGAGATCATACGCAGTATTTT. Its translation is CASSSTGGLAGDHTQYF.

This chain uses TRBV11-3 with TRBJ2-1; 11 nucleotides match TRBD1. Trimming at V came to 5 bases and at J to 1 base, leaving 4 bases not matched to a gene. The germline gives CDR1 SGHNT, CDR2 YENEEA. This CDR3 has 16 residues. CDR3 coding DNA: TGTGCCAGCAGCACACGGGACAGGGGGTCCTACAATGAGCAGTTCTTC. Its translation is CASSTRDRGSYNEQFF. Together with reference TRBV11-3 and TRBJ2-1, the CDR3 gives the full variable domain: EAGVVQSPRYKIIEKKQPVAFWCNPISGHNTLYWYLQNLGQGPELLIRYENEEAVDDSQLPKDRFSAERLKGVDSTLKIQPAELGDSAVYLCASSTRDRGSYNEQFFGPGTRLTVL.

This chain joins TRBV5-4 and TRBJ1-4; TRBD1 might be the D (6 bases). V gave up 4 bases and J gave up 8 bases, with 12 bases separating them. This CDR3 has 13 amino acids. Germline V gives CDR1 SGHNT, CDR2 YYREEE (reference sequence). The DNA of the CDR3 is TGTGCCAGCAGCACCGGACAGACGGAAAAACTGTTTTTT. This gives the protein CASSTGQTEKLFF.

The chain carries TRBV25-1 and TRBJ1-4; a possible D gene is TRBD1 (5 bases). Germline V CDR1 and CDR2: MGHDK, SYGVNS. V lost 4 bases to trimming and J lost 3 bases, with 12 bases between them. This CDR3 spans 15 amino acids. As DNA, the CDR3 is TGTGCCAGCAGTGGAAGGGGTCCTGCTAATGAAAAACTGTTTTTT. This gives the protein CASSGRGPANEKLFF. Filled out from reference TRBV25-1 and TRBJ1-4, the complete variable domain reads EADIYQTPRYLVIGTGKKITLECSQTMGHDKMYWYQQDPGMELHLIHYSYGVNSTEKGDLSSESTVSRIRTEHFPLTLESARPSHTSQYLCASSGRGPANEKLFFGSGTQLSVL.

The rearrangement links TRBV27 to TRBJ2-7, with D unresolved. This CDR3 is 13 amino acids long. V lost 3 bases and J lost 4, with 10 bases in between. Germline V CDR1 and CDR2: MNHEY, SMNVEV (reference sequence). The CDR3 DNA is TGTGCCAGCAGTTTGGGCCCGCTATACGAGCAGTACTTC. The encoded protein is CASSLGPLYEQYF.

The chain combines TRBV11-3 with TRBJ2-3, with 10 bases aligning to TRBD2. The CDR3 consists of 14 residues. Germline CDR1 SGHNT, CDR2 YENEEA. The V segment lost 6 bases and the J segment 6 bases; nucleotides outside the gene matches: 6. CDR3 protein: CASRATGLADTQYF. CDR3 sequence (DNA): TGTGCCAGCAGGGCGACGGGACTAGCGGATACGCAGTATTTT.

This chain joins TRBV6-5 and TRBJ1-4; perhaps TRBD1 as D (6 bases). Germline V CDR1 and CDR2: MNHEY, SVGAGI. V lost 0 bases and J 7 bases, leaving 12 bases between the germline ends. This CDR3 is 15 amino acids long. The CDR3 nucleotides read TGTGCCAGCAGTTACTCTACAGGGTTGGGTGAAAAACTGTTTTTT. Amino acid sequence: CASSYSTGLGEKLFF.

The chain joins TRBV24-1 to TRBJ2-1; 11 bases are shared with TRBD2. This CDR3 has 15 amino acids. Germline V gene lookup returns CDR1 KGHDR and CDR2 SFDVKD. Trimming removed 4 bases from V and 4 bases from J; junction bases left unmatched: 2. CDR3 sequence: CATSEGTSGYNEQFF. CDR3 in DNA: TGTGCCACCAGTGAGGGGACTAGCGGATACAATGAGCAGTTCTTC.

This clone was recorded once. The CDR3 DNA sequence: TGCGCCAGCAAGACCGGGACTAGCGGGAGCGAGGATGAGCAGTTCTTC. This codes for CASKTGTSGSEDEQFF. The V gene is TRBV10-2, the J gene TRBJ2-1, with TRBD2 matching 14 bases. The CDR3 totals 16 residues. The germline CDR1 and CDR2 sequences are WSHSY and SAAADI. Germline trimming cut 7 bases from V and 8 bases from J; bases unmatched to any gene: 10.

The V call is TRBV27, the J call TRBJ2-5, with TRBD1 identical over 8 bases. Germline V gene sequence: CDR1 MNHEY, CDR2 SMNVEV (reference sequence). V was pared by 1 base and J by 5 bases, with 3 bases of the junction left unmatched. This CDR3 has 14 residues. The CDR3 loop reads CASSLYRGSETQYF. CDR3 coding DNA: TGTGCCAGCAGTTTATACAGGGGGAGTGAGACCCAGTACTTC.